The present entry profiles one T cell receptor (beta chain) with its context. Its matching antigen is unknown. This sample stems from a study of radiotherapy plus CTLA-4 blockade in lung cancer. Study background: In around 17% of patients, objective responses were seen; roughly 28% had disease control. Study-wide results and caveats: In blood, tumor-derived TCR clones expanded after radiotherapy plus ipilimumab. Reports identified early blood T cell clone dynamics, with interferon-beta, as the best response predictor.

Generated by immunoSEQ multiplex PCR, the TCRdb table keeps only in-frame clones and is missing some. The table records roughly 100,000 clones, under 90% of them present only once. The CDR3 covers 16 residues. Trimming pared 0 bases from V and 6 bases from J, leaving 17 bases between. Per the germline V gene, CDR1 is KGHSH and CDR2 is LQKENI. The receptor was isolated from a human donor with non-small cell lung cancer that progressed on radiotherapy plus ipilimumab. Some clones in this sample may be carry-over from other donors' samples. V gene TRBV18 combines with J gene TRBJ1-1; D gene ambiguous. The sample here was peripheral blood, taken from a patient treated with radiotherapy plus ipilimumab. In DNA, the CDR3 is TGTGCCAGCTCACCACCGGGCACCGACATGAAGGCTGAAGCTTTCTTT. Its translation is CASSPPGTDMKAEAFF.